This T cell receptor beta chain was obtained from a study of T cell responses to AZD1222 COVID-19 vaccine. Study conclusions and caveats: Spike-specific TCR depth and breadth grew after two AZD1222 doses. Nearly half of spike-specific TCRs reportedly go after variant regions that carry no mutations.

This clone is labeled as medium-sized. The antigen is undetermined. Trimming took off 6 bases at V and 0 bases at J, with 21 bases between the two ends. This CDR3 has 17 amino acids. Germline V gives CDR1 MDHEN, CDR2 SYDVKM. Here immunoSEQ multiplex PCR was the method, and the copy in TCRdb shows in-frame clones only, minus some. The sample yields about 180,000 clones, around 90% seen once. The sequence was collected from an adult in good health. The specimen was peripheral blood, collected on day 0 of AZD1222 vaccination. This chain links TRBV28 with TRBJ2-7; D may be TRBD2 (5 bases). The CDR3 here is CASSPRRVAPISYEQYF. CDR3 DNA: TGTGCCAGCAGCCCAAGGCGGGTAGCGCCTATCTCCTACGAGCAGTACTTC.